This TCR beta chain was recovered during a study of shared clonotypes between healthy human individuals (dated by TCRdb to the early 2020s). Background for the entire study: The cohort included a few men and two women between 18 and 49 years of age. Blood TCR repertoires of about five healthy adults were deeply sequenced to estimate repertoire size and the extent of clonotype sharing between individuals. Libraries were prepared and TCR repertoires were sequenced by different laboratories using diverse techniques, in order to increase sequencing depth and limit assay-specific biases. Between about 0.94 and 8.9 billion PBMCs per donor were obtained by leukapheresis. Per donor, three plates each were used for CD4 naive and CD4 memory, two for CD8 naive, and one for CD8 memory. General conclusions and limits of the study: The genetic and exposure-history diversity represented was limited by the small number of donors. Approximately 5% of naive CD4, roughly 3.6% of naive CD8, about 2.4% of memory CD4, and around 0.4% of memory CD8 clonotypes were shared across several donors. Pairwise subsampling indicated that sequencing depth was expected to affect the degree of clonotype sharing among donors. Rarefaction of sorted-subset datasets indicated incomplete sequencing despite the large sequencing depth. Larger estimated clonotype richness was generally found for naive subsets than for memory subsets. Sampling was restricted to blood, and TCR repertoires in tissues likely differ from the TCR repertoires found in blood. Clonotypes shared by all four sorted-subset donors showed higher generation probabilities than non-shared clonotypes.

Using the deep immunoSEQ assay, multiplex PCR amplified TCR CDR3 regions from genomic DNA. Extracted genomic DNA from each cell subset was distributed evenly across all wells of several immunoSEQ 96-well plates, and each plate was treated as a replicate. Each replicate PCR for sorted subsets received around 210 ng genomic DNA, equal to about 30,000 T cell genomes. Purified libraries were quantified with a Qubit 3.0 fluorometer, sized on a Bioanalyzer 2100, and re-quantified with the KAPA Library Quantification kit. Every immunoSEQ 96-well plate was sequenced on a dedicated single-read 150-cycle Illumina NextSeq 550 flow cell. Per the original workflow: Because only junctional sequences without quality scores were contained in the immunoSEQ output, filtering matching that applied to full-length reads could not be performed. Sequences were annotated with PyIR, a Python wrapper for IgBLAST v1.9, and V/J genes and CDR3 were assigned using IMGT germline references. Reads were filtered out if the reads had weak V/J assignments (E-value above 1e-6), no CDR3, stop codons, out-of-frame junctions, or ambiguous translated residues. V3J clonotypes were defined by identical inferred V gene, J gene, and CDR3 amino acid sequence. To compute the percentage overlap between repertoires, the number of shared unique clonotypes was divided by the size of the smaller repertoire. Repertoire richness was assessed with RTK rarefaction, the Chao1 estimator, and Recon v2.1 estimates of unobserved clonotypes. OLGA was used to compute generation probabilities for all TCRbeta clonotypes that the gDNA method yielded from a handful of donors. The table comes from immuneACCESS by way of TCRdb, which keeps in-frame sequences with V and J called. Part of the clones is missing from these tables; in studies checked, under half for an unresolved V gene and the rest for unknown reasons. Clonal size and the V and J genes are those of that table, whereas D and trimming came from the DNA. The sample data list about 1,800,000 clones, and about 95% of these were observed just once. The ten biggest clones cover approximately 1.2% of the sample.

The cysteine opens and the phenylalanine closes a CDR3 of 15 amino acids. Only the CDR3 portion is preserved as DNA: 45 bases, with reading frame beginning at the first base. V loses 0 bases at its end and J loses 3 bases; junction bases beyond the gene matches: 2. CDR1 and CDR2, per the germline V gene, are MNHEY and SVGAGI. Comments on this clone: No cognate antigen has been identified for it. No much larger clonotype is one base removed from it; base qualities were not supplied.

CD8 naive samples consisted of CD45RO-negative cells that were positively selected for CCR7, yielding a CD45RA+CCR7+ population without TemRA cells. The donors were healthy, HIV-negative adults with no recently reported acute infections or vaccinations. Only Caucasian adults living in Nashville, Tennessee, USA were represented among the donors. Blood was obtained by leukapheresis, after which PBMCs were separated by Ficoll-Histopaque density gradient centrifugation and cryopreserved in liquid nitrogen vapor phase. Analytical flow cytometry was used to check the purity and quantity of each magnetically sorted T cell population. Each sorted fraction had its genomic DNA isolated and then quantified by UV absorbance on a Nanodrop 2000c.

In this chain, TRBV6-5 is recombined with TRBJ2-5, with 9 central nucleotides matching TRBD2. Source material: naive CD8+ T cells sorted from blood. The cell subset or site label for this specimen denotes: CD45RA+CCR7+. The clonotype comes from a man in his late teens or twenties in good health. The DNA is as follows: TGTGCCAGCAGTTACTCCCTAGCGGGGAAAGAGACCCAGTACTTC. It translates to CASSYSLAGKETQYF.